The entry that follows covers one T cell receptor beta chain sequence. This CDR3 has 15 residues. CDR1 is MDHEN, CDR2 SYDVKM, per germline. J gave up 8 bases and V 5 bases, and 11 bases lay outside the gene matches. This sample stems from a study of blood T cell repertoires in COVID-19. About the study: PBMCs, B-cell-depleted T cells, or T cells were the source of the cDNA or gDNA that made up the material.

In the original workflow: Quantification of nucleated cells was approximated via reference gene primer amplification. Profiling relied on immunoSEQ multiplex PCR, and the TCRdb table lists in-frame clones only, not all of them. V and J calls and clone size come straight from that table; D and trimming were deduced from the DNA. Of 110,000 or so clones in the sample, 81% are singletons; the top ten hold about 1.6%. The chain recombines TRBV28 with TRBJ1-4; 7 bases are a match to TRBD1. Sequenced material: peripheral blood. The clonotype comes from a man over 45 with acute or convalescent COVID-19. The CDR3 region has the DNA TGTGCCAGCAGTGCCCGGACAGGAGCCAGAGAAAAACTGTTTTTT. Its translation: CASSARTGAREKLFF.